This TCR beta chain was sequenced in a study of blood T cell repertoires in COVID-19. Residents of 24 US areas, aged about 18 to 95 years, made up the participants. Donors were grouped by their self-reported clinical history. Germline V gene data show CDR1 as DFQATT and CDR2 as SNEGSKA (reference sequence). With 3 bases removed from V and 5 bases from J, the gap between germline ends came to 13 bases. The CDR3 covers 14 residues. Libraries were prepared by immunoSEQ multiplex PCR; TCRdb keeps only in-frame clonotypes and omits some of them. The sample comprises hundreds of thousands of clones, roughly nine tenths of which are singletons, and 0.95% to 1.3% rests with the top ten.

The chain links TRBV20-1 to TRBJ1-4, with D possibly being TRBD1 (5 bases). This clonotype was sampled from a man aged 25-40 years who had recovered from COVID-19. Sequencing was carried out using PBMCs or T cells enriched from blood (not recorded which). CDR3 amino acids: CSASGAPVNEKLFF. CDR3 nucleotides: TGCAGTGCTAGTGGGGCGCCGGTAAATGAAAAACTGTTTTTT.